This TCR beta chain was retrieved from a study of cytomegalovirus exposure and HLA in healthy donors. About this clone itself: As yet, its antigen is unknown.

The study, taken as a whole, reports: Most observed TCR sequences were rare, whereas some public TCRs were detected in many donors.

The protocol was immunoSEQ multiplex PCR, while the TCRdb copy is restricted to in-frame clones and leaves out a portion. The sample has 260,000 or so clones, around nine tenths seen once; the top ten hold about 2.5%. This CDR3 has 16 residues. With 0 bases clipped from V and 0 bases from J, the junction kept 5 bases outside the gene matches. The germline V gene has CDR1 SGDLS and CDR2 YYNGEE. This sequence was found in a man aged 18 to 29 in good health and CMV-seronegative. The chain links TRBV9 to TRBJ2-5; 7 positions match TRBD1. Sequences were obtained from PBMCs. The CDR3 DNA is TGTGCCAGCAGCGTAGGGGGACAGCCGTACCAAGAGACCCAGTACTTC. It specifies CASSVGGQPYQETQYF.